Included here is one T cell receptor beta chain sequence, with context. This CDR3 contains 14 residues. V lost 4 bases, J lost 2 bases, and 3 bases stayed unmatched. CDR1 is LNHDA, CDR2 SQIVND, per germline (reference sequence). Per the original methods: Amplification from reference gene primers served as the basis for estimated nucleated cell counts. Profiled with immunoSEQ multiplex PCR; TCRdb holds only in-frame clones, not every one. The D gene and trimming were derived from the DNA, and the V and J assignments and clone size from that table. The sample shows roughly 220,000 clones, about 90% of them seen only once. Residents of approximately 25 US areas, aged roughly 18 to 89 years, made up the participants. The sample is drawn from a study of blood T cell repertoires in COVID-19. The overall study: Material from acute and convalescent COVID-19 was sourced from the United States, Italy and Spain.

Material: PBMCs or T cells enriched from blood (not recorded which). The chain uses TRBV19 and TRBJ2-7, with 9 bases that match TRBD1. The sequence came from a woman aged 50 to 60 with acute COVID-19. The CDR3 DNA reads as TGTGCCAGTAGTAGAGGGACAGGGCCCTACGAGCAGTACTTC. Translation: CASSRGTGPYEQYF.